Included here is one T cell receptor beta chain sequence, with context. Primers used in a second PCR of about 7 to 12 cycles were a sample-barcoded 5' primer and a J-beta primer mix. Via MiXCR, TCRdb re-called the 5' RACE reads, giving one row per CDR3 protein. The sample carries 800,000 to 950,000 distinct CDR3 sequences, almost 30% recorded once. The data derive from a study of blood T cells in healthy people across ages. These data are also associated with another study on T cells of mothers and their children.

This clonotype was obtained from a woman between 40 and 50 years old in good health. Sequencing was carried out using blood.

Written as DNA, the CDR3 is TGCGCCAGCAGCTCCCGACAGGGGATGAGTGAAAAACTGTTTTTT. Protein: CASSSRQGMSEKLFF. The rearrangement joins TRBV5-1 to TRBJ1-4; 8 bases align to TRBD1. Germline V lookup: CDR1 SGHRS, CDR2 YFSETQ. The CDR3 runs 15 residues. V lost 3 bases and J lost 7; bases outside the gene matches: 8.